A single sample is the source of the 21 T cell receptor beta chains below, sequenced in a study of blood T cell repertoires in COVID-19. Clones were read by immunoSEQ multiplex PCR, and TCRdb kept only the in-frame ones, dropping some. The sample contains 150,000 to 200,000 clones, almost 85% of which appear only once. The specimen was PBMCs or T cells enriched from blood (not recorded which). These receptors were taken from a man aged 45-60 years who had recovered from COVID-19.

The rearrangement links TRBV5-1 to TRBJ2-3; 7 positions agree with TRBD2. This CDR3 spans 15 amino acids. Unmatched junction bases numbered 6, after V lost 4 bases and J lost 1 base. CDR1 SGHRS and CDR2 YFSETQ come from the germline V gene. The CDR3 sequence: CASSERGWGTDTQYF. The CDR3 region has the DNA TGCGCCAGCAGCGAGCGGGGTTGGGGCACAGATACGCAGTATTTT.

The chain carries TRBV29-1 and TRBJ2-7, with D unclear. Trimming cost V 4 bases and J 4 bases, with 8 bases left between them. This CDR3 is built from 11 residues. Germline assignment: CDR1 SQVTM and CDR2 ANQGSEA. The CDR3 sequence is CSVVKQYEQYF. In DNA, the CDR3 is TGCAGCGTTGTTAAACAGTACGAGCAGTACTTC.

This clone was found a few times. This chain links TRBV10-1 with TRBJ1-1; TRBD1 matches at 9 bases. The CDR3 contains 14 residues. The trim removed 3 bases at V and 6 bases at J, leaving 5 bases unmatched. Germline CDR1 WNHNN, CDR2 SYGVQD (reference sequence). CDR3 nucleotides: TGCGCCAGCAGTGAATATGGGACAGGGTCTGAAGCTTTCTTT. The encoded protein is CASSEYGTGSEAFF.

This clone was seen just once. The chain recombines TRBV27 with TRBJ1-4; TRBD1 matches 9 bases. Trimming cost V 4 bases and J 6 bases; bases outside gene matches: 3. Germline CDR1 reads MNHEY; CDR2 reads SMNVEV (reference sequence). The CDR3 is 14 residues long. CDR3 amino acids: CASSSDRGDEKLFF. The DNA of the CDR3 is TGTGCCAGCAGTTCCGACAGGGGGGATGAAAAACTGTTTTTT.

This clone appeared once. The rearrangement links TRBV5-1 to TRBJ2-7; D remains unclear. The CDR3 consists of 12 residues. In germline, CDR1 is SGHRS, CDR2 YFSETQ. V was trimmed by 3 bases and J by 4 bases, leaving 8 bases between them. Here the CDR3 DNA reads TGCGCCAGCAGCTCCTACGGGTACGAGCAGTACTTC. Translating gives CASSSYGYEQYF.

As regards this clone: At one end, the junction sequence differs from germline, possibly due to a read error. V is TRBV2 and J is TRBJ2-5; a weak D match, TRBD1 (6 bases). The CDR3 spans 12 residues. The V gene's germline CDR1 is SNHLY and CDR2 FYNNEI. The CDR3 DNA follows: TGTGCCAGCAGGACGGACAGTCCCACCTCGGACTTC. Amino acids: CASRTDSPTSDF. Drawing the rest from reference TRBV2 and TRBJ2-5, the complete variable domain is EPEVTQTPSHQVTQMGQEVILRCVPISNHLYFYWYRQILGQKVEFLVSFYNNEISEKSEIFDDQFSVERPDGSNFTLKIRSTKLEDSAMYFCASRTDSPTSDFGPGTRLLVL.

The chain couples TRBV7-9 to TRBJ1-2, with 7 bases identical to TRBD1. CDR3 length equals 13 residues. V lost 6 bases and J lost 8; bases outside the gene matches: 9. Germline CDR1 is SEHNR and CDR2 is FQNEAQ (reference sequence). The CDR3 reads CASSLQGLGGYTF. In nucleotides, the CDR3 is TGTGCCAGCAGTTTACAGGGGCTCGGCGGCTACACCTTC.

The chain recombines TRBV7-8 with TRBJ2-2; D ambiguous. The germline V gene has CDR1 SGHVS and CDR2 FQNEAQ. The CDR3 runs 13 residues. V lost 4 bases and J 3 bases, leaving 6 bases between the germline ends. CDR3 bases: TGTGCCAGCAGCTCAGTCTACACCGGGGAGCTGTTTTTT. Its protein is CASSSVYTGELFF.

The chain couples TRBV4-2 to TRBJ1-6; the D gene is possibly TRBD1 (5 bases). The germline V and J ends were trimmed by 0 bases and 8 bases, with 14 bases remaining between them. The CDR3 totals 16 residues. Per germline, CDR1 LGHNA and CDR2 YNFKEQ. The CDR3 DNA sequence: TGTGCCAGCAGCCAAGAATCTGGGGCAGCACATTCACCCCTCCACTTT. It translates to CASSQESGAAHSPLHF.

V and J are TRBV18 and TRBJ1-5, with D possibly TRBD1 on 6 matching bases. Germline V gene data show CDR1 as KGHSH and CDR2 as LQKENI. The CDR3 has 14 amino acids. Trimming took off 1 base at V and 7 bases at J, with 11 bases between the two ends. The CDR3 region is CASSPRGGSQPQHF. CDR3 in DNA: TGTGCCAGCTCACCACGAGGGGGTTCGCAGCCCCAGCATTTT.

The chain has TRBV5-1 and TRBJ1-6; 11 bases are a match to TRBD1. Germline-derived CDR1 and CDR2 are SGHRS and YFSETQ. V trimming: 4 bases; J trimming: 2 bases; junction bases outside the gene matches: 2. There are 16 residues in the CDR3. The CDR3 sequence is CASSEGQGAYNSPLHF. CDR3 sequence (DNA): TGCGCCAGCAGCGAGGGACAGGGGGCCTATAATTCACCCCTCCACTTT.

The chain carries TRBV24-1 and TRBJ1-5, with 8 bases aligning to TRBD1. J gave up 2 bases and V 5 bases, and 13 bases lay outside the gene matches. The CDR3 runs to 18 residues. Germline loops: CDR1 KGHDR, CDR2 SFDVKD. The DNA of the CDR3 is TGTGCCACCAGTGGGGGCAGGACAGGGCTTTTGGGCAATCAGCCCCAGCATTTT. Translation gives CATSGGRTGLLGNQPQHF.

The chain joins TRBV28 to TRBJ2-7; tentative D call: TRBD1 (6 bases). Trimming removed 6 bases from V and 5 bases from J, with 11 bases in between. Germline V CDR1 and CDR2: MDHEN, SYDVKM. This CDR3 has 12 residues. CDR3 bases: TGTGCCAGCAGCCCTACAGGGAACGAGCAGTACTTC. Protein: CASSPTGNEQYF.

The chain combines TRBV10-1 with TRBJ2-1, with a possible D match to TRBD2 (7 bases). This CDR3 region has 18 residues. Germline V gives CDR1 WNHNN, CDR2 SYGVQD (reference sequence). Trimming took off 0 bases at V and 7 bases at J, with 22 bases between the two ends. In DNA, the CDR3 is TGCGCCAGCAGTGAGTCGTTCGGGGGGCAGGTAGGATGGAATGAGCAGTTCTTC. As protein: CASSESFGGQVGWNEQFF.

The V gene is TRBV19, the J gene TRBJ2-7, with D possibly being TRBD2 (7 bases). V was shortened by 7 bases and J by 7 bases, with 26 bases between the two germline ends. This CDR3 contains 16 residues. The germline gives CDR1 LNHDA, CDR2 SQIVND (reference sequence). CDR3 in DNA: TGTGCCAGTACGCCGGGGCGGGCGGGGGCCAGGGGAGAGCAGTACTTC. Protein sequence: CASTPGRAGARGEQYF.

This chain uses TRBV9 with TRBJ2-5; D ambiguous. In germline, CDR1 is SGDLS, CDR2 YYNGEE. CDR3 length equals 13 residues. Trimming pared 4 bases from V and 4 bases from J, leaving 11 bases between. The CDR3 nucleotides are TGTGCCAGCAGCCCAAACCCGGGAGAGACCCAGTACTTC. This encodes CASSPNPGETQYF.

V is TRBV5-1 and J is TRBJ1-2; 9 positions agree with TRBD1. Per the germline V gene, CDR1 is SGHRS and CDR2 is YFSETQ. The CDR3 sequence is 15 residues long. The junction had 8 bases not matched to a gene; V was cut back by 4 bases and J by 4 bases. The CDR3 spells CASSHGTGKGYGYTF. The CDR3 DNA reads TGCGCCAGCAGCCACGGGACAGGGAAAGGCTATGGCTACACCTTC.

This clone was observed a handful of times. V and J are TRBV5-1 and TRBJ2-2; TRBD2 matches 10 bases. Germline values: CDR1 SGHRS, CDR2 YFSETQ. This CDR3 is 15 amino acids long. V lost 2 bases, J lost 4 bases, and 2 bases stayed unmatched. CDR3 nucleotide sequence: TGCGCCAGCAGCTTAGTAGCGGGGGGCACCGGGGAGCTGTTTTTT. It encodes CASSLVAGGTGELFF. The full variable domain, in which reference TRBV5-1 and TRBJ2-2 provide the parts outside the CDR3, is KAGVTQTPRYLIKTRGQQVTLSCSPISGHRSVSWYQQTPGQGLQFLFEYFSETQRNKGNFPGRFSGRQFSNSRSEMNVSTLELGDSALYLCASSLVAGGTGELFFGEGSRLTVL.

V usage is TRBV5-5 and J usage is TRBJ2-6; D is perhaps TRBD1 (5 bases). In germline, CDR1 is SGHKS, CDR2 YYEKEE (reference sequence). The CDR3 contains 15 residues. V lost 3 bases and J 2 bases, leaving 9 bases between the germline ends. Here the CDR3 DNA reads TGTGCCAGCAGCTACCAGGGTCCTGGGGCCAACGTCCTGACTTTC. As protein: CASSYQGPGANVLTF.

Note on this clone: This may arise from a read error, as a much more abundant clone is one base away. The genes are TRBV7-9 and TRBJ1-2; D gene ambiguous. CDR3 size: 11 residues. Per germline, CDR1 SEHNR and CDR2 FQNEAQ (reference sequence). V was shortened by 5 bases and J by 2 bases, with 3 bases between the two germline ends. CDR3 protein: CASSANYGYTF. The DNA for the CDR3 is TGTGCCAGCAGCGCGAACTATGGCTACACCTTC.

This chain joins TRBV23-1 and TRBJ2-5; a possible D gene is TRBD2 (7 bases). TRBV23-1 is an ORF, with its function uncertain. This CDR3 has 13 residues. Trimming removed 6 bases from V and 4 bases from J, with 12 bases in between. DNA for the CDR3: TGCGCCAGCAGCCCCGGGGGGCTAGAGACCCAGTACTTC. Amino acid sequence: CASSPGGLETQYF.